Only a few counts were recorded for the clone carrying this T cell receptor (beta chain). This entry comes from a study of T cells in Graves' hyperthyroidism and ophthalmopathy. Study background: Prior to any treatment, at the point of initial diagnosis, peripheral blood was collected.

Diagnostic decisions used clinical symptoms, serum thyroxine and TRAb, thyroid ultrasound and orbital computed tomography. Out of roughly 10 ml of fresh peripheral blood came the PBMCs. CDR1 and CDR2 from the germline V gene are SGHRS and YFSETQ. The trim removed 2 bases at V and 3 bases at J, leaving 4 bases unmatched. This CDR3 region has 14 residues. From RNA transcripts, TCR beta CDR3 regions were amplified. A first-round RT-PCR of the TCR CDR3 used the HTBI primer set. Each CDR3 protein gets one entry after TCRdb re-called the multiplex PCR reads with MiXCR. This sample has fewer than 400,000 distinct CDR3 sequences, with 11% to 15% found just once.

This chain uses TRBV5-1 with TRBJ2-5; 7 bases are a match to TRBD2. The TCR sequence derives from a man aged 45-65 years with Graves' ophthalmopathy. Material for sequencing was blood. CDR3 residues: CASSLSGTKETQYF. CDR3 in DNA: TGCGCCAGCAGCTTAAGCGGGACTAAAGAGACCCAGTACTTC. The variable domain in full, completed from reference TRBV5-1 and TRBJ2-5, reads KAGVTQTPRYLIKTRGQQVTLSCSPISGHRSVSWYQQTPGQGLQFLFEYFSETQRNKGNFPGRFSGRQFSNSRSEMNVSTLELGDSALYLCASSLSGTKETQYFGPGTRLLVL.